The present entry profiles one T cell receptor beta chain with its context. The target antigen is unknown. The data are from a study of cytomegalovirus exposure and HLA in healthy donors. Amplification used 60 Vbeta primers and 13 Jbeta primers. Profiled with immunoSEQ multiplex PCR; TCRdb holds only in-frame clones, not every one. The table lists over 200,000 clones, about 74% of them singletons. The study, taken as a whole, reports: It was taken for granted in presence/absence analyses that sequencing depth across donors was roughly uniform.

The V segment lost 4 bases and the J segment 4 bases; nucleotides outside the gene matches: 7. In germline, CDR1 is GTSNPN, CDR2 SVGIG (reference sequence). This CDR3 is 14 amino acids long. Specimen: PBMCs. V is TRBV30 and J is TRBJ2-3, with 8 nucleotides matching TRBD2. This sequence was found in a woman in her thirties in good health and CMV-seronegative. This chain's CDR3 is CAWTLRGGPDTQYF. DNA for the CDR3: TGTGCCTGGACACTACGGGGGGGCCCAGATACGCAGTATTTT.